This TCR beta chain was profiled in a study of T cells in Graves' hyperthyroidism and ophthalmopathy. Regions amplified from RNA transcripts were the TCR beta CDR3 regions. TCR CDR3 regions were first amplified by RT-PCR with HTBI primers. TCRdb reprocessed the multiplex PCR reads with MiXCR, giving one entry per CDR3 protein. Among hundreds of thousands of distinct CDR3 sequences listed, around 15% were seen once. This CDR3 contains 16 residues. Per germline, CDR1 MNHEY and CDR2 SMNVEV (reference sequence). V was trimmed by 6 bases and J by 0 bases, leaving 12 bases between them. This clonotype was detected only a few times.

Source material: blood. This TCR came from a woman between 50 and 59 years old with Graves' ophthalmopathy. The V call is TRBV27, the J call TRBJ1-6, with D unclear. CDR3: CASRPAPISYNSPLHF. The CDR3 nucleotides read TGTGCCAGCAGGCCAGCACCAATCTCCTATAATTCACCCCTCCACTTT.